The present T cell receptor (beta chain) was sequenced within a study of human T cells and chemical hapten exposure. Study-wide context: Weekly diphenylcyclopropenone doses were given to patients' scalps across the approximately 23-week study.

Worth noting for this clonotype: Antigen: not known.

TCRdb reprocessed the RACE reads with MiXCR, giving one entry per CDR3 protein. The table shows 75,000 to 90,000 distinct CDR3 sequences, with around 9.3% occurring only once. Study-wide results and caveats: More PT1 expanded TCRs went with higher patch test scores.

The time point here: patch test 2, 6 weeks after DPC sensitization. Stated treatment: therapeutic diphenylcyclopropenone sensitization with weekly scalp DPC. The CDR3 has 14 residues. From germline, CDR1 is SGHVS and CDR2 FNYEAQ. After removal of 5 bases from V and 4 bases from J, the junction contained 5 bases not matched to a gene. Here the sequenced sample was whole blood, taken in connection with sensitization to the hapten diphenylcyclopropenone (DPC). The gene calls are TRBV7-6 and TRBJ2-7; 10 bases are shared with TRBD2. This TCR was recovered from a woman between 50 and 59 years old with alopecia areata. Some clones in this sample may be carry-over from other donors' samples. The CDR3 DNA reads as TGTGCCAGCAGCGAGACAGCGGGAGGGTACGAGCAGTACTTC. Translation: CASSETAGGYEQYF.